Detailed here is one TCR beta chain. Profiling relied on immunoSEQ multiplex PCR, and the TCRdb table lists in-frame clones only, not all of them. The sample has over 25,000 clones; more than 80% are singletons. The sample is drawn from a study of technical replicates of blood from several donors. The sequencing input was PBMCs. The sequence came from a human donor in good health. Some clones in this sample may be carry-over from other donors' samples.

In DNA, the CDR3 is TGTGCCAGCAGCTTGGAAGGGCGGGGGCTGGGTGGCTACACCTTC. Its protein is CASSLEGRGLGGYTF. V is TRBV5-4 and J is TRBJ1-2; D might be TRBD1 (6 bases). The CDR3 has 15 residues. Germline lookup yields CDR1 SGHNT and CDR2 YYREEE (reference sequence). V was trimmed by 0 bases and J by 7 bases, leaving 16 bases between them.